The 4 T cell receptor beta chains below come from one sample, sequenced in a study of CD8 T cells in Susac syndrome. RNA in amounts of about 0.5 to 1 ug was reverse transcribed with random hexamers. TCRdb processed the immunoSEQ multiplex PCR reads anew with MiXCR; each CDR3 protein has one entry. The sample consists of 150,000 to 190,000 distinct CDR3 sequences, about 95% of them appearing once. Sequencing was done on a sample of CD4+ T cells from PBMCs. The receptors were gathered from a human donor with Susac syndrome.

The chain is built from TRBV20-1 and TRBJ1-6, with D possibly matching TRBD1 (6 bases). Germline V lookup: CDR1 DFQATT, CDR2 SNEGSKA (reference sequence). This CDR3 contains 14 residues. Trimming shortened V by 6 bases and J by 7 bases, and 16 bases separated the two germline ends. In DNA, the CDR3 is TGCAGTGCAGGGCGGGGGGACACCAATTCACCCCTCCACTTT. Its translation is CSAGRGDTNSPLHF.

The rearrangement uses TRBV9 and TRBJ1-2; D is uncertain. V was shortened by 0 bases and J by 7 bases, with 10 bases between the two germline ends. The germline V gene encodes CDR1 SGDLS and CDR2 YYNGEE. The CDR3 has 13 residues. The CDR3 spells CASSVGRVGGYTF. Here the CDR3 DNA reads TGTGCCAGCAGCGTAGGGCGCGTCGGTGGCTACACCTTC.

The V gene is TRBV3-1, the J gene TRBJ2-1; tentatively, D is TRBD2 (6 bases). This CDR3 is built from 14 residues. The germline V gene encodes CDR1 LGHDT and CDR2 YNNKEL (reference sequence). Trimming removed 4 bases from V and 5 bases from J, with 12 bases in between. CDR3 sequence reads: CASSRKGGNNEQFF. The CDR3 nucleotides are TGTGCCAGCAGCCGAAAGGGAGGCAACAATGAGCAGTTCTTC.

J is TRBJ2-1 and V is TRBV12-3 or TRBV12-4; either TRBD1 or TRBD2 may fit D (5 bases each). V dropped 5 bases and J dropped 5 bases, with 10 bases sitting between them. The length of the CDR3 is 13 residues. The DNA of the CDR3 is TGTGCCAGCAGTGTGGGGGACCACAATGAGCAGTTCTTC. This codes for CASSVGDHNEQFF.